These 20 T cell receptor beta chains came from one sample sequenced in a study of T cell changes during pregnancy in multiple sclerosis. Measured with immunoSEQ multiplex PCR; TCRdb has only the in-frame clones, and not every one. Among about 38,000 clones listed, around 91% were seen once. The sample was CD4+ T cells from peripheral blood mononuclear cells, taken in the second trimester of pregnancy. These receptors were taken from a female donor with multiple sclerosis, enrolled in a pregnancy study.

The V call is TRBV5-1, the J call TRBJ1-4; 7 bases match TRBD1. V lost 0 bases, J lost 5 bases, and 4 bases stayed unmatched. Germline V gene sequence: CDR1 SGHRS, CDR2 YFSETQ. This CDR3 comprises 15 residues. As DNA, the CDR3 is TGCGCCAGCAGCTTGGGGACAGGTGAAAATGAAAAACTGTTTTTT. This gives the protein CASSLGTGENEKLFF.

The chain carries TRBV7-9 and TRBJ2-1, with unresolved D. This CDR3 contains 15 residues. CDR1 and CDR2 (germline): SEHNR, FQNEAQ (reference sequence). Deletions cut 5 bases from V and 10 bases from J, with 21 bases between. CDR3 sequence: CASSPVPASEREQFF. CDR3 nucleotide sequence: TGTGCCAGCAGCCCCGTCCCCGCCTCGGAGAGGGAGCAGTTCTTC.

The gene calls are TRBV28 and TRBJ2-7, with 10 positions matching TRBD1. Trimming cost V 6 bases and J 5 bases; bases outside gene matches: 7. Germline assignment: CDR1 MDHEN and CDR2 SYDVKM. The CDR3 length is 14 residues. The CDR3 DNA follows: TGTGCCAGCAGGGGGACAGGGGAACAACACGAGCAGTACTTC. As protein: CASRGTGEQHEQYF.

The V call is TRBV21-1, the J call TRBJ2-3; TRBD1, the D gene given by the table, was not confirmed from the DNA. TRBV21-1 constitutes a pseudogene. The CDR3 totals 19 residues. The CDR3 loop is CASSLRWDSRPWYTDTQYF. The CDR3 nucleotides are TGTGCCAGCAGCCTCCGATGGGACAGCAGACCGTGGTACACAGATACGCAGTATTTT.

The rearrangement uses TRBV7-2 and TRBJ2-7, with a possible D match to TRBD2 (5 bases). Trimming shortened V by 1 base and J by 6 bases, and 13 bases separated the two germline ends. Looked up from germline, CDR1 is SGHTA and CDR2 is FQGNSA. The CDR3 is 14 residues long. In DNA, the CDR3 is TGTGCCAGCAGCTTAGTGCTAGCTCCTGTCGAGCAGTACTTC. Its protein is CASSLVLAPVEQYF.

This clone appeared once. This chain uses TRBV4-2 with TRBJ2-1; 9 positions match TRBD2. The V gene end was trimmed by 1 base and the J gene end by 8 bases; junction bases not matched to a gene: 9. The CDR3 loop spans 16 amino acids. The germline V gene encodes CDR1 LGHNA and CDR2 YNFKEQ. CDR3 nucleotides: TGTGCCAGCAGCCAAGTTGAAGCGGGAGGAGGTTATGAGCAGTTCTTC. Its protein is CASSQVEAGGGYEQFF.

This chain joins TRBV19 and TRBJ1-2; 7 nucleotides agree with TRBD1. The ends lost 7 bases at V and 3 bases at J; junction bases unmatched: 11. This CDR3 contains 15 residues. Germline CDR1 reads LNHDA; CDR2 reads SQIVND (reference sequence). Here the CDR3 reads CASTLMTGPHYGYTF. The CDR3 coding sequence is TGTGCCAGTACCCTAATGACAGGGCCCCACTATGGCTACACCTTC. Using reference TRBV19 and TRBJ1-2 for the parts outside the CDR3, the full variable domain is DGGITQSPKYLFRKEGQNVTLSCEQNLNHDAMYWYRQDPGQGLRLIYYSQIVNDFQKGDIAEGYSVSREKKESFPLTVTSAQKNPTAFYLCASTLMTGPHYGYTFGSGTRLTVV.

The chain joins TRBV7-3 to TRBJ2-1, with TRBD2 as a possible D gene (6 bases). The CDR3 extends over 18 amino acids. Germline V gene data show CDR1 as SGHTA and CDR2 as FQGTGA. The ends were cut back, 5 bases at V and 0 bases at J, with 20 bases in the middle. CDR3 amino acids: CASSPTGLNPSSYNEQFF. The DNA for the CDR3 is TGTGCCAGCAGCCCCACGGGACTTAACCCTAGCTCCTACAATGAGCAGTTCTTC.

The gene calls are TRBV29-1 and TRBJ1-1; weak D call: TRBD1 (6 bases). Germline CDR1 reads SQVTM; CDR2 reads ANQGSEA. This CDR3 has 13 amino acids. V lost 4 bases and J lost 8, with 17 bases in between. The CDR3: CSVGPGTRVEAFF. CDR3 nucleotides: TGCAGCGTTGGCCCCGGGACACGTGTGGAAGCTTTCTTT. Full variable domain (missing parts from reference TRBV29-1 and TRBJ1-1): SAVISQKPSRDICQRGTSLTIQCQVDSQVTMMFWYRQQPGQSLTLIATANQGSEATYESGFVIDKFPISRPNLTFSTLTVSNMSPEDSSIYLCSVGPGTRVEAFFGQGTRLTVV.

The V and J genes are TRBV6-6 and TRBJ1-1; D ambiguous. Per the germline V gene, CDR1 is MNHNY and CDR2 is SVGAGI (reference sequence). Trimming left V 2 bases short and J 3 bases short, with 7 bases between. CDR3 length: 13 residues. CDR3 sequence reads: CASSYKRDTEAFF. CDR3 in DNA: TGTGCCAGCAGTTACAAGAGAGACACTGAAGCTTTCTTT.

This clone was counted a single time. The sample contains more than one DNA sequence encoding this CDR3. The chain carries TRBV5-1 and TRBJ2-5; 11 positions agree with TRBD2. The V gene end was trimmed by 4 bases and the J gene end by 1 base; junction bases not matched to a gene: 3. The CDR3 length is 15 residues. Looked up from germline, CDR1 is SGHRS and CDR2 is YFSETQ. This CDR3 reads CASSRGTSGQETQYF. The CDR3, as DNA: TGCGCCAGCAGCAGGGGGACTAGCGGCCAAGAGACCCAGTACTTC.

V gene TRBV11-3 combines with J gene TRBJ2-5; 9 nucleotides align to TRBD1. This CDR3 spans 15 amino acids. V was clipped by 5 bases and J by 2 bases; unmatched bases: 6. Germline CDR1 SGHNT, CDR2 YENEEA. CDR3 in amino acids: CASSIPGQGQETQYF. The CDR3 region has the DNA TGTGCCAGCAGCATCCCGGGACAGGGACAAGAGACCCAGTACTTC.

The gene calls are TRBV7-3 and TRBJ2-2, with D perhaps matching TRBD1 (6 bases). The germline CDR1 and CDR2 sequences are SGHTA and FQGTGA. This CDR3 is 15 amino acids long. The V and J ends lost 4 bases and 6 bases respectively, with 15 bases between them. CDR3 nucleotides: TGTGCCAGCAGCTCCCGGGACCCAGGGGCCGGGGAGCTGTTTTTT. Amino acid sequence: CASSSRDPGAGELFF.

This sequence joins TRBV4-1 and TRBJ2-5; the D gene is possibly TRBD2 (6 bases). V was cut by 4 bases and J by 1 base, with 10 bases left in between. Germline V gene lookup returns CDR1 MGHRA and CDR2 YSYEKL. This CDR3 spans 14 amino acids. CDR3 sequence (DNA): TGCGCCAGCAGCCTTAGCGGAACCCAAGAGACCCAGTACTTC. It yields the protein CASSLSGTQETQYF.

This chain connects TRBV6-1 to TRBJ2-1, with TRBD2 matching over 11 bases. J was trimmed by 1 base and V by 4 bases; bases with no gene match: 9. This CDR3 contains 18 residues. Germline CDR1 is MNHNS and CDR2 is SASEGT. The CDR3 DNA reads TGTGCCAGCAGTGGAGGGCTAGCGGGAGGTAGATCCTACAATGAGCAGTTCTTC. Protein sequence: CASSGGLAGGRSYNEQFF.

DNA of the CDR3: TGTGCCAGCTCACCGAGAGAGCTTTATACGCAGTATTTT. Amino acid sequence: CASSPRELYTQYF. V is TRBV18 and J is TRBJ2-3; D is undetermined. This CDR3 comprises 13 residues. From germline, CDR1 is KGHSH and CDR2 LQKENI. Trimming stripped 3 bases from V and 7 bases from J, with 11 bases between.

The rearrangement joins TRBV15 to TRBJ2-7, with no clear D. V was pared by 0 bases and J by 1 base, with 10 bases between. Germline V CDR1 and CDR2: LNHNV, YYDKDF (reference sequence). The CDR3 is 15 amino acids. CDR3 sequence reads: CATSRDLVVSYEQYF. Here the CDR3 DNA reads TGTGCCACCAGCAGAGATTTGGTAGTATCCTACGAGCAGTACTTC.

The chain couples TRBV11-2 to TRBJ2-7; 9 nucleotides match TRBD2. Per germline, CDR1 SGHAT and CDR2 FQNNGV. The CDR3 is made up of 17 amino acids. With 1 base clipped from V and 2 bases from J, the junction kept 9 bases outside the gene matches. CDR3 in DNA: TGTGCCAGCAGCTTAGTTGGCGGTAGCGGGAGTACCTACGAGCAGTACTTC. It translates to CASSLVGGSGSTYEQYF.

CDR3 DNA: TGTGCCAGCAGCTTAGGGGTCAGGGCCGGCGAGCAGTACTTC. Amino acids: CASSLGVRAGEQYF. The genes are TRBV11-2 and TRBJ2-7; a possible D gene is TRBD1 (5 bases). CDR1 SGHAT and CDR2 FQNNGV come from the germline V gene. This CDR3 is built from 14 residues. V lost 1 base and J lost 6, with 13 bases in between.

The chain recombines TRBV19 with TRBJ2-3, with D possibly matching TRBD2 (5 bases). The germline V and J ends were trimmed by 1 base and 9 bases, with 17 bases remaining between them. Germline V gives CDR1 LNHDA, CDR2 SQIVND (reference sequence). This CDR3 is 15 amino acids long. The CDR3 sequence is CASSIGFRGSVTQYF. The CDR3 DNA is TGTGCCAGTAGTATAGGTTTCAGAGGGTCGGTAACGCAGTATTTT.